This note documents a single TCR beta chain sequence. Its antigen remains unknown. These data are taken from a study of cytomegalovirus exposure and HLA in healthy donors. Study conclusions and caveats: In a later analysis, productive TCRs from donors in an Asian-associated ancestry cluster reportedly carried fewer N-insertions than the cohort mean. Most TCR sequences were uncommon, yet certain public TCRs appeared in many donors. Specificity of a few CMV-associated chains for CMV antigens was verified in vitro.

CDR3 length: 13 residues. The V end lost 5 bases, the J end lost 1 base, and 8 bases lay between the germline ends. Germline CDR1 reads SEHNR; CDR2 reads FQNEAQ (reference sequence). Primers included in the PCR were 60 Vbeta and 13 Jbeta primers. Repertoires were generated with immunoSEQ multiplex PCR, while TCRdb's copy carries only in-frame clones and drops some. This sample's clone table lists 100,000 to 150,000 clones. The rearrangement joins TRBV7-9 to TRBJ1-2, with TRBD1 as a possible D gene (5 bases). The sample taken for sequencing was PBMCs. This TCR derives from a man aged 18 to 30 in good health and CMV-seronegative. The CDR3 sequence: CASSPTDNYGYTF. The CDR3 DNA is TGTGCCAGCAGCCCGACAGATAACTATGGCTACACCTTC.